A selection of T cell receptor beta chains follows, all from one sample in a study of blood T cell repertoires in COVID-19. Clones were sequenced by immunoSEQ multiplex PCR, and TCRdb holds only the in-frame ones, with some missing. The data hold some 200,000 clones, with 65% to 85% observed a single time. The sequenced sample was PBMCs or T cells enriched from blood (not recorded which). The receptor source for this set is a woman in her thirties or forties with acute COVID-19. Each CDR3 is given without its conserved first and last residue. Fields, in order: clone size, V gene, CDR3 protein. Not all rows give a size; the values are once, few, many and, for expanded clones, a class.

abundance: NA; v_gene: TRBV6-4; CDR3aa: ASSDSAGGPDTQY
abundance: NA; v_gene: TRBV24-1; CDR3aa: ATSEPPISQPQH
abundance: NA; v_gene: TRBV5-1; CDR3aa: ASTELGQESNTEAF
abundance: NA; v_gene: TRBV27; CDR3aa: ASSLSARSFSYEQY
abundance: NA; v_gene: TRBV10-1; CDR3aa: ASSESPGETDTQY
abundance: NA; v_gene: TRBV19; CDR3aa: ASSMEDSRYNEQF
abundance: NA; v_gene: TRBV5-1; CDR3aa: ASSPRGDRGGTEAF
abundance: NA; v_gene: TRBV30; CDR3aa: AWRIMGTSGNEQF
abundance: NA; v_gene: TRBV7-9; CDR3aa: ASSPTNSPLH
abundance: NA; v_gene: TRBV29-1; CDR3aa: SVDGYT
abundance: NA; v_gene: TRBV15; CDR3aa: ATSRAGGVEAF
abundance: NA; v_gene: TRBV5-8; CDR3aa: ASSHRLDSYNEQF
abundance: NA; v_gene: TRBV9; CDR3aa: ASSVDRRNTGELF
abundance: NA; v_gene: TRBV6-5; CDR3aa: ASTQRGIPYEQY
abundance: NA; v_gene: TRBV7-2; CDR3aa: ASSSPRDRGHGANVLT
abundance: NA; v_gene: TRBV5-6; CDR3aa: ASSLIGQGGADTQY
abundance: NA; v_gene: TRBV5-6; CDR3aa: ASSLPENTEAF
abundance: NA; v_gene: TRBV28; CDR3aa: ASNPGGVGPLH
abundance: NA; v_gene: TRBV7-9; CDR3aa: ASSFDTNYGYT
abundance: NA; v_gene: TRBV5-5; CDR3aa: ASSLGGGNSPLH
abundance: few; v_gene: TRBV19; CDR3aa: ASSTRNSPLH
abundance: once; v_gene: TRBV6-5; CDR3aa: ASSKPSGGTYEQY
abundance: NA; v_gene: TRBV2; CDR3aa: ASSATGGDYGYT
abundance: NA; v_gene: TRBV3-1/TRBV3-2; CDR3aa: ASSLTGDTEAF
abundance: NA; v_gene: TRBV29-1; CDR3aa: SVETSGRNEQF
abundance: NA; v_gene: TRBV7-9; CDR3aa: ASRWGGNSPLH
abundance: NA; v_gene: TRBV7-6; CDR3aa: ASSLGLTSGDYNEQF
abundance: NA; v_gene: TRBV18; CDR3aa: ASSPMNRGGTGELF
abundance: NA; v_gene: TRBV7-3; CDR3aa: ASSLRFSTDTQY
abundance: NA; v_gene: TRBV5-4; CDR3aa: ASSLFDEQY
abundance: NA; v_gene: TRBV12-3/TRBV12-4; CDR3aa: ASSFQGTEAF
abundance: NA; v_gene: TRBV15; CDR3aa: ATSIQHRGGNTIY
abundance: NA; v_gene: TRBV24-1; CDR3aa: ATSPGPGTEAF
abundance: NA; v_gene: TRBV5-6; CDR3aa: ASSLGTGVNEKLF
abundance: few; v_gene: TRBV5-1; CDR3aa: ASRIGGVAYEQY
abundance: NA; v_gene: TRBV19; CDR3aa: ASSGALGNTIY
abundance: NA; v_gene: TRBV11-2; CDR3aa: ASSSIRGEYAENIQY
abundance: NA; v_gene: TRBV19; CDR3aa: ASMNPGGRSYTGELF
abundance: NA; v_gene: TRBV18; CDR3aa: ASSDSSPSNQPQH
abundance: NA; v_gene: TRBV6-2/TRBV6-3; CDR3aa: ASSLGLAGVSYEQY
abundance: NA; v_gene: TRBV5-1; CDR3aa: ASTTDRGLTEAF
abundance: NA; v_gene: TRBV5-4; CDR3aa: ASGFPSGGNTGELF
abundance: NA; v_gene: TRBV7-6; CDR3aa: ASTPLRAGNNSPLH
abundance: NA; v_gene: TRBV2; CDR3aa: ASSQDRMAA
abundance: few; v_gene: TRBV2; CDR3aa: ASTLGDIGNTIY
abundance: NA; v_gene: TRBV10-3; CDR3aa: AISESGGLITEAF
abundance: few; v_gene: TRBV6-5; CDR3aa: ASSQDNQPQH
abundance: NA; v_gene: TRBV4-2; CDR3aa: ASSQEKAGGPENIQY
abundance: NA; v_gene: TRBV6-5; CDR3aa: ASSLSRGANTGELF